The 20 T cell receptor beta chains reported below all come from one sample, sequenced in a study of shared clonotypes between healthy human individuals. This table comes from immunoSEQ multiplex PCR, and its TCRdb copy is limited to in-frame clones, with some not included. The top ten hold 1.8% of the sample, which has hundreds of thousands of clones, roughly 70% seen once. Sequenced: memory CD4+ T cells sorted from blood. Subset specified: CD45RA-negative fraction. The origin of the receptors is a woman aged 25-40 years in good health.

This sequence joins TRBV5-1 and TRBJ1-1; 11 bases line up with TRBD1. Germline CDR1 and CDR2: SGHRS and YFSETQ. The length of the CDR3 is 16 residues. V gave up 2 bases and J gave up 0 bases; unmatched junction bases: 3. DNA of the CDR3: TGCGCCAGCAGCTTCGGGGACAGGGGGATGAACACTGAAGCTTTCTTT. It is translated as CASSFGDRGMNTEAFF.

The rearrangement links TRBV14 to TRBJ2-7, with D uncertain. The CDR3 consists of 13 residues. Germline V CDR1 and CDR2: SGHDN, FVKESK. Trimming removed 2 bases from V and 6 bases from J, with 11 bases in between. DNA of the CDR3: TGTGCCAGCAGCCAAAGCAGAGTTGGCGAGCAGTACTTC. As protein: CASSQSRVGEQYF.

The chain employs TRBV28 and TRBJ2-5, with 8 bases identical to TRBD2. The V gene's germline CDR1 is MDHEN and CDR2 SYDVKM. Losses at the gene ends were 5 bases for V and 2 bases for J; bases not matched to a gene: 7. CDR3 length equals 15 residues. The CDR3 here is CASSSSAGGQETQYF. In DNA, the CDR3 is TGTGCCAGCAGTAGTAGCGCGGGAGGTCAAGAGACCCAGTACTTC.

V is TRBV10-1 and J is TRBJ2-7, with 10 bases fitting TRBD1. This CDR3 is 16 amino acids long. The germline V gene has CDR1 WNHNN and CDR2 SYGVQD (reference sequence). Losses at the gene ends were 6 bases for V and 4 bases for J; bases not matched to a gene: 12. Written as DNA, the CDR3 is TGCGCCAGCAGCGCCCGATCCGGGACAGGGGCATACGAGCAGTACTTC. It translates to CASSARSGTGAYEQYF.

This chain uses TRBV11-2 with TRBJ1-2; D unresolved. The CDR3 covers 14 residues. V lost 4 bases and J 6 bases, leaving 15 bases between the germline ends. Germline CDR1 reads SGHAT; CDR2 reads FQNNGV. The chain's CDR3 is CASSSIRTGHGYTF. CDR3 in DNA: TGTGCCAGCAGCTCGATCCGGACTGGTCATGGCTACACCTTC.

V gene TRBV7-9 combines with J gene TRBJ2-1; D gene ambiguous. The CDR3 runs 14 residues. Germline V gene data show CDR1 as SEHNR and CDR2 as FQNEAQ (reference sequence). Trimming took off 7 bases at V and 1 base at J, with 11 bases between the two ends. The CDR3 coding sequence is TGTGCCAGCACCAACCGGGTTTCCTACAATGAGCAGTTCTTC. Translation gives CASTNRVSYNEQFF.

Of note for this clone: One base away lies a much larger clone, so this may be a sequencing read error. The rearrangement uses TRBV25-1 and TRBJ2-6; D remains unclear. The CDR3 spans 14 residues. Between the trimmed V and J ends, which lost 3 bases and 0 bases, there was a span of 3 bases. Germline V CDR1 and CDR2: MGHDK, SYGVNS. CDR3 amino acids: CASSDGSGANVLTF. The CDR3 DNA sequence: TGTGCCAGCAGTGACGGCTCTGGGGCCAACGTCCTGACTTTC.

The count of this clone is one. V is TRBV5-1 and J is TRBJ2-1; 8 bases map to TRBD2. J gave up 9 bases and V 0 bases, and 5 bases lay outside the gene matches. CDR1 is SGHRS, CDR2 YFSETQ, per germline. The CDR3 extends over 14 amino acids. DNA for the CDR3: TGCGCCAGCAGCTTGGGAGGCGCGGGGGGTGAGCAGTTCTTC. Its translation is CASSLGGAGGEQFF.

The CDR3 DNA reads TGTGCCAGCAGTCTACAGGGGAACAATCAGCCCCAGCATTTT. Its protein product is CASSLQGNNQPQHF. This chain joins TRBV7-8 and TRBJ1-5, with 7 bases fitting TRBD1. The CDR3 runs 14 residues. Germline CDR1 and CDR2: SGHVS and FQNEAQ. The junction had 5 bases not matched to a gene; V was cut back by 6 bases and J by 3 bases.

This clone was counted a single time. This sequence joins TRBV10-3 and TRBJ1-2; D is ambiguous. V gave up 0 bases and J gave up 11 bases, with 16 bases separating them. Per the germline V gene, CDR1 is ENHRY and CDR2 is SYGVKD. The CDR3 totals 14 residues. DNA of the CDR3: TGTGCCATCAGTGAGTCGAAGAAGCCAGCGAGTTACACCTTC. Its protein product is CAISESKKPASYTF.

This clone was seen more than once but under ten times. This sequence joins TRBV6-5 and TRBJ2-5; 8 positions agree with TRBD1. CDR1 MNHEY and CDR2 SVGAGI come from the germline V gene. After removal of 7 bases from V and 5 bases from J, the junction contained 6 bases not matched to a gene. This CDR3 comprises 13 residues. CDR3 bases: TGTGCCAGCATGAGACAGGGGATGGAGACCCAGTACTTC. It is translated as CASMRQGMETQYF.

The chain joins TRBV2 to TRBJ2-2; no clear D gene. V was pared by 4 bases and J by 1 base, with 7 bases between. CDR1 SNHLY and CDR2 FYNNEI come from the germline V gene. CDR3 size: 14 residues. For the CDR3, the DNA is TGTGCCAGCAGTGTGTTAGGGAACACCGGGGAGCTGTTTTTT. Encoded protein: CASSVLGNTGELFF. The full variable domain, its missing parts supplied by reference TRBV2 and TRBJ2-2, is EPEVTQTPSHQVTQMGQEVILRCVPISNHLYFYWYRQILGQKVEFLVSFYNNEISEKSEIFDDQFSVERPDGSNFTLKIRSTKLEDSAMYFCASSVLGNTGELFFGEGSRLTVL.

The DNA of the CDR3 is TGTGCCAGCAGTACACAGATGAACACTGAAGCTTTCTTT. Translating it yields CASSTQMNTEAFF. This chain links TRBV27 with TRBJ1-1; D gene uncertain. CDR1 is MNHEY, CDR2 SMNVEV, per germline (reference sequence). The CDR3 is made up of 13 amino acids. V was cut by 5 bases and J by 0 bases, with 7 bases left in between.

The chain has TRBV28 and TRBJ1-1; possibly TRBD1 for D (6 bases). V was pared by 5 bases and J by 2 bases, with 12 bases between. The CDR3 runs 14 residues. Germline V lookup: CDR1 MDHEN, CDR2 SYDVKM. CDR3 loop: CASSENRVNTEAFF. The CDR3 DNA is TGTGCCAGCAGTGAAAACAGGGTTAACACTGAAGCTTTCTTT.

The sample holds one count of this clone. The same CDR3 can be traced to other DNA sequences in this sample. This chain's CDR3 is CASSPRQGSYEQYF. CDR3 DNA sequence: TGTGCCAGTAGTCCAAGACAGGGCTCCTACGAGCAGTACTTC. J is TRBJ2-7 and V is TRBV19; 7 bases match TRBD1. J lost 0 bases, V lost 5 bases, and 4 bases had no gene match. CDR1 LNHDA and CDR2 SQIVND come from the germline V gene (reference sequence). The CDR3 contains 14 residues.

Note on this clone: One base away lies a much larger clone, so this may be a sequencing read error. V is TRBV13 and J is TRBJ2-1; D remains ambiguous. The CDR3 runs to 12 residues. CDR1 is PRHDT, CDR2 FYEKMQ, per germline (reference sequence). V lost 0 bases and J 3 bases, leaving 0 bases between the germline ends. CDR3 sequence: CASSLGYNEQFF. The CDR3 DNA is TGTGCCAGCAGCTTAGGCTACAATGAGCAGTTCTTC.

The rearrangement uses TRBV27 and TRBJ1-2, with 8 bases fitting TRBD1. The CDR3 is 12 residues long. CDR1 and CDR2 from the germline V gene are MNHEY and SMNVEV (reference sequence). V gave up 3 bases and J gave up 8 bases; unmatched junction bases: 2. For the CDR3, the DNA is TGTGCCAGCAGTTTCAGGGGGCAAGGCTACACCTTC. Protein product: CASSFRGQGYTF.

CDR3 amino acids: CASSPLGTSDNEQYF. The CDR3 nucleotides read TGTGCCAGCTCACCTTTAGGGACTAGTGATAACGAGCAGTACTTC. The rearrangement links TRBV18 to TRBJ2-7; 8 bases align to TRBD2. This CDR3 is built from 15 residues. The trim removed 3 bases at V and 5 bases at J, leaving 9 bases unmatched. Germline V gene sequence: CDR1 KGHSH, CDR2 LQKENI.

The CDR3 sequence is CASSSAGTSVNEQFF. The CDR3 DNA reads TGTGCCAGCAGTTCCGCCGGGACTAGCGTAAATGAGCAGTTCTTC. V and J are TRBV5-4 and TRBJ2-1; the match to TRBD2 covers 10 bases. Unmatched junction bases numbered 9, after V lost 5 bases and J lost 7 bases. This CDR3 is built from 15 residues. CDR1 and CDR2 (germline): SGHNT, YYREEE (reference sequence).

The gene calls are TRBV7-2 and TRBJ2-5; tentative D call: TRBD2 (6 bases). Germline V gives CDR1 SGHTA, CDR2 FQGNSA. The CDR3 runs 14 residues. Between the trimmed V and J ends, which lost 3 bases and 2 bases, there was a span of 10 bases. This CDR3 reads CASSFGGRQETQYF. The CDR3 coding sequence is TGTGCCAGCAGCTTTGGTGGGAGGCAAGAGACCCAGTACTTC.